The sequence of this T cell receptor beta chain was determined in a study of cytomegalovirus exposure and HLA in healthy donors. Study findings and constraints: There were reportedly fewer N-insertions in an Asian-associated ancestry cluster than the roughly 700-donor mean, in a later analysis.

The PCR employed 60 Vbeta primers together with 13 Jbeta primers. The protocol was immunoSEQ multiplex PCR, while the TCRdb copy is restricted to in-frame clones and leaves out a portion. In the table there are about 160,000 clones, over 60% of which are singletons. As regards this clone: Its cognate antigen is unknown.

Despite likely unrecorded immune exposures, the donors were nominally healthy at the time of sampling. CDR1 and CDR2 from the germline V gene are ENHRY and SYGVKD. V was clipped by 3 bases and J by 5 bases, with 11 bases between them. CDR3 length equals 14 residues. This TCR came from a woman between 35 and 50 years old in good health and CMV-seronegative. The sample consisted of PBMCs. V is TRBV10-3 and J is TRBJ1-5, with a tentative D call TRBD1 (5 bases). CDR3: CAISEVGDYQPQHF. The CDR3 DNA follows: TGTGCCATCAGTGAAGTAGGGGACTATCAGCCCCAGCATTTT.